This record concerns one TCR beta chain sequence. No antigen is known for it. The PCR had 60 Vbeta and 13 Jbeta primers. Measured with immunoSEQ multiplex PCR; TCRdb has only the in-frame clones, and not every one. This table has 130,000 to 150,000 clones, about 70% appearing once. This record belongs to a study of cytomegalovirus exposure and HLA in healthy donors. Study observations and caveats: Beyond CMV serostatus, there was no information to go on about immune exposure. Most TCRs appeared rarely, but some public TCRs recurred in many donors. In a later analysis, most CMV-associated TCR beta chains appeared HLA-restricted.

V was clipped by 2 bases and J by 6 bases, with 13 bases between them. Germline V gene sequence: CDR1 KGHSH, CDR2 LQKENI. The CDR3 has 15 residues. Sequenced: PBMCs. This clonotype was obtained from a man aged 60 to 69 in good health and CMV-seronegative. The chain employs TRBV18 and TRBJ2-2; perhaps TRBD2 as D (5 bases). CDR3 sequence reads: CASSPIAQPPGELFF. The CDR3 nucleotides read TGTGCCAGCTCACCAATAGCGCAACCCCCCGGGGAGCTGTTTTTT.